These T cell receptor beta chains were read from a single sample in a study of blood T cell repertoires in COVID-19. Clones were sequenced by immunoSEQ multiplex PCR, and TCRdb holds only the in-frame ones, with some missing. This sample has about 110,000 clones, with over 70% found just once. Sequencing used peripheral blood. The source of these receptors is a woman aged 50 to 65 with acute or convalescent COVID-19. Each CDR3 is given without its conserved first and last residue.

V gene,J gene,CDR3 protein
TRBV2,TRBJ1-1,ACQSRGTEAF
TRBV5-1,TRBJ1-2,ASSLVAEANYGYT
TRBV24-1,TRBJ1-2,ATSGVMPGPFYGYT
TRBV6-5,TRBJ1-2,ASSSDRDVGYT
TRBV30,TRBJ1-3,AWSVASSGNTIY
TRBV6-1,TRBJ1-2,ASSEAEAGARYGYT
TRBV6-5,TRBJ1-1,ASSSVWGEIDTEAF
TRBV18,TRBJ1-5,ASSLGQVGNQPQH
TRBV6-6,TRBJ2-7,ASSAIQAGAKEQY
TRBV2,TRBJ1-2,ASRKGLISLNYGYT
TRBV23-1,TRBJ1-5,ALRESGQFYQPQH
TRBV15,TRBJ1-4,ATSRDQGTNEKLF
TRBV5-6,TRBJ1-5,ASSLVPPQRYSNQPQH
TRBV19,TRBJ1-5,ASRPGARNQPQH
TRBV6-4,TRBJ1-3,ASSPGGQVGSGNTIY
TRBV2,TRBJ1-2,ASSPPGWGGYT
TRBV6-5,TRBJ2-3,ASSYPGLSVTDTQY
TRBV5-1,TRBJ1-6,ASHNPGQGISPLH
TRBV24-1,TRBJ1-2,ATSDSTGIGFSGYT
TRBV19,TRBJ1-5,ASSHEDQPQH
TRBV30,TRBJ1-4,AWKRGLGVGEKLF
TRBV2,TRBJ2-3,ASSRYREGADTQY
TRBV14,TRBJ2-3,ASSQAGSTDTQY
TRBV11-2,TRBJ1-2,ASSLDSLSYGYT
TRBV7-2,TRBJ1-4,ASSRSGQGNEKLF
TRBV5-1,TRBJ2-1,ASLKGLGSSYNEQF
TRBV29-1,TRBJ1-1,SAGQRNTEAF
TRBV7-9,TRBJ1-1,ASSLGAGGMNTEAF
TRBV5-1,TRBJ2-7,ASSLDGTEYEQY
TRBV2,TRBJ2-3,ASSADYDTQY
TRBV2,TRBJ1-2,ASSGAFGTVNYGYT
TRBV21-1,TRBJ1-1,ASSNFNSMAQANTEAF
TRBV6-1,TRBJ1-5,ASSKEGGVGNQPQH
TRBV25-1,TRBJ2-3,ASSEWGGSYTQY
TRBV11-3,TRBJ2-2,ASSFTSASGLNTGELF
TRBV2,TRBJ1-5,ASERGRLDNQPQH
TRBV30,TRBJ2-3,AWSRFTDTQY
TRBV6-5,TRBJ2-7,ASNRGASYEQY
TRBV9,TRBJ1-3,ASSALFSGNTIY
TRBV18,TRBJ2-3,ASSPSGRGNPSDTQY
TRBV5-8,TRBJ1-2,ASSSWDREGHGYT
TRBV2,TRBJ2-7,ASSGEPSGGVSEQY
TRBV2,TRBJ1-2,ASRVTGQGNYGYT
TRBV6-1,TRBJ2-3,ASSDPGGLDTQY
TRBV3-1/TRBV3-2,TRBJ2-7,ASSHGIYEQY
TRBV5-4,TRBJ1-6,ASSLRDSNSPLH
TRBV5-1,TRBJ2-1,ASSRLNPDRGYNEQF
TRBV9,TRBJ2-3,ASSVGLAGVGDTQY
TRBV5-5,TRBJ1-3,ASSSGQRNTIY
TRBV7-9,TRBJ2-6,ASITGVSGANVLT